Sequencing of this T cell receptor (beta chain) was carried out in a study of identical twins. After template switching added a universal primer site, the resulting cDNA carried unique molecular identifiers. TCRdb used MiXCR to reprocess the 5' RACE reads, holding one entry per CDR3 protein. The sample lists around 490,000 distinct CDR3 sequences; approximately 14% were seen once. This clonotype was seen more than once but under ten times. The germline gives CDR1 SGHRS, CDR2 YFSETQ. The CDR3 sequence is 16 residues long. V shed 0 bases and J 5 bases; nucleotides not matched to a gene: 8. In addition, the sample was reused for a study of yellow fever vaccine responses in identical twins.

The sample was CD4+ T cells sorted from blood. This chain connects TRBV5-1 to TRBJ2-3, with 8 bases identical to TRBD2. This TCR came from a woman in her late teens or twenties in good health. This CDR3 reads CASSLEVSGAGDTQYF. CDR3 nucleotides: TGCGCCAGCAGCTTGGAAGTTAGCGGGGCGGGAGATACGCAGTATTTT.